A selection of T cell receptor beta chains follows, all from one sample in a study of graft-versus-host responses after intestinal transplantation. Method: immunoSEQ multiplex PCR; TCRdb's copy keeps in-frame clones and lacks some. Seen here are roughly 99,000 clones, roughly 87% observed once, and the top ten hold less than 0.8%. Their specific antigens are unknown. Sequenced material: unstimulated CD4+ T cells sorted from spleen or lymph node cells, taken before transplant. These receptors were obtained from a human donor who was the organ donor for an intestinal transplant. Each CDR3 is given with its conserved first and last residue. Each record gives: clone size, V gene, J gene, D gene, CDR3 DNA, CDR3 protein. D genes are given only for firm matches. Size is stated for part of the rows, as once, few or many counts, or as a class when the clone is expanded.

size: .; V: TRBV7-2; J: TRBJ2-3; D: .; DNA: TGTGCCAGCAGCTTAACCCGGCTCCCAAGGTCAGATACGCAGTATTTT; CDR3: CASSLTRLPRSDTQYF
size: .; V: TRBV6-5; J: TRBJ1-5; D: .; DNA: TGTGCCAGCAGTTACGGCTTGGGTTTTAATCAGCCCCAGCATTTT; CDR3: CASSYGLGFNQPQHF
size: .; V: TRBV5-4; J: TRBJ1-5; D: .; DNA: TGTGCCAGCAGCCAGGGGCAGGATCAGCCCCAGCATTTT; CDR3: CASSQGQDQPQHF
size: .; V: TRBV10-3; J: TRBJ2-7; D: TRBD1; DNA: TGTGCCATCAGTACACCGGGACAGTCCTACGAGCAGTACTTC; CDR3: CAISTPGQSYEQYF
size: .; V: TRBV5-1; J: TRBJ2-5; D: TRBD1; DNA: TGCGCCAGCAGCGGGGACAGGGAGACCCAGTACTTC; CDR3: CASSGDRETQYF
size: .; V: TRBV10-3; J: TRBJ2-2; D: .; DNA: TGTGCCATCAGTGAGTCAGGTCCTCAGAACACCGGGGAGCTGTTTTTT; CDR3: CAISESGPQNTGELFF
size: .; V: TRBV6-5; J: TRBJ1-3; D: .; DNA: TGTGCCAGCAGTTCGCGACACCCAGACGGAAACACCATATATTTT; CDR3: CASSSRHPDGNTIYF
size: .; V: TRBV6-1; J: TRBJ2-3; D: .; DNA: TGTGCCAGCAGTGAATTCTGGGCAGATACGCAGTATTTT; CDR3: CASSEFWADTQYF
size: few; V: TRBV19; J: TRBJ1-6; D: TRBD1; DNA: TGTGCCAGTAGGGTAACAGGGGGATCACCCCTCCACTTT; CDR3: CASRVTGGSPLHF
size: .; V: TRBV7-9; J: TRBJ2-7; D: TRBD1; DNA: TGTGCCAGCAGCTTCCGGGACAGGGACGAGCAGTACTTC; CDR3: CASSFRDRDEQYF
size: .; V: TRBV7-3; J: TRBJ2-1; D: TRBD1; DNA: TGTGCCAGCAGCCTTGACAGGGGAAATGAGCAGTTCTTC; CDR3: CASSLDRGNEQFF
size: .; V: TRBV14; J: TRBJ2-5; D: TRBD1; DNA: TGTGCCAGCAGCCATGCCCCCGGGACAGGGCGGCAAGAGACCCAGTACTTC; CDR3: CASSHAPGTGRQETQYF
size: .; V: TRBV6-1; J: TRBJ2-1; D: TRBD2; DNA: TGTGCCAGCAGGATAGCGGGGTACAATGAGCAGTTCTTC; CDR3: CASRIAGYNEQFF
size: .; V: TRBV6-1; J: TRBJ1-1; D: .; DNA: TGTGCCAGGTGGAGCACTGAAGCTTTCTTT; CDR3: CARWSTEAFF
size: .; V: TRBV5-4; J: TRBJ1-1; D: .; DNA: TGTGCCAGCAGTTTCAGATCCCTGAACACTGAAGCTTTCTTT; CDR3: CASSFRSLNTEAFF
size: .; V: TRBV7-9; J: TRBJ2-5; D: TRBD1; DNA: TGTGCCAGCAGACGTACAGGGGGCGGGGAGACCCAGTACTTC; CDR3: CASRRTGGGETQYF
size: once; V: TRBV5-1; J: TRBJ1-6; D: .; DNA: TGCGCCAGCAGCTTGGCCCAGGGATATAATTCACCCCTCCACTTT; CDR3: CASSLAQGYNSPLHF
size: .; V: TRBV6-5; J: TRBJ1-4; D: .; DNA: TGTGCCAGCAGTTACTACAAGACAACTAATGAAAAACTGTTTTTT; CDR3: CASSYYKTTNEKLFF
size: .; V: TRBV7-2; J: TRBJ2-6; D: TRBD1; DNA: TGTGCCAGCAGCACCCAGGGGGCGACTGGGGCCAACGTCCTGACTTTC; CDR3: CASSTQGATGANVLTF
size: .; V: TRBV7-2; J: TRBJ2-1; D: .; DNA: TGTGCCAGCAGCCTTTCCCGGGGGATCTACAATGAGCAGTTCTTC; CDR3: CASSLSRGIYNEQFF
size: .; V: TRBV18; J: TRBJ2-7; D: TRBD1; DNA: TGTGCCAGCTCACTACGGACAGGGGTCGACGAGCAGTACTTC; CDR3: CASSLRTGVDEQYF
size: .; V: TRBV6-6; J: TRBJ1-2; D: .; DNA: TGTGCCAGCAGTTACAGGGGGGCTGACTATGGCTACACCTTC; CDR3: CASSYRGADYGYTF
size: .; V: TRBV5-1; J: TRBJ1-2; D: .; DNA: TGCGCCAGCAGCTTGATCGGGACGGACTTTGGCTACACCTTC; CDR3: CASSLIGTDFGYTF
size: .; V: TRBV19; J: TRBJ2-1; D: TRBD2; DNA: TGTGCCAGTAGTGAGATAGCGGGCGGGGGGGGAAATGAGCAGTTCTTC; CDR3: CASSEIAGGGGNEQFF
size: few; V: TRBV19; J: TRBJ1-3; D: TRBD1; DNA: TGTGCCAGTAGTGAACCTACAGGGGTCTCTGGAAACACCATATATTTT; CDR3: CASSEPTGVSGNTIYF
size: .; V: TRBV2; J: TRBJ1-1; D: TRBD1; DNA: TGTGCCAGCAGTGCTGGGGAGACAGGGGGCCGCGCGGGAAAAGCTTTCTTT; CDR3: CASSAGETGGRAGKAFF
size: .; V: TRBV5-1; J: TRBJ1-2; D: TRBD1; DNA: TGCGCCAGCAGCCGGACAGGGGGCCTAGGCTACACCTTC; CDR3: CASSRTGGLGYTF
size: once; V: TRBV18; J: TRBJ2-3; D: .; DNA: TGTGCCAGCTCACCACCGTTTCAAGGAGTCGGCACAGATACGCAGTATTTT; CDR3: CASSPPFQGVGTDTQYF
size: .; V: TRBV12-2; J: TRBJ1-6; D: .; DNA: TGTGCAAGTCGCTGGCCCTCGTGTAGTTCACCCCTCCACTTT; CDR3: CASRWPSCSSPLHF
size: .; V: TRBV6-5; J: TRBJ2-5; D: TRBD2; DNA: TGTGCCAGCAGTTACGCCGGGGGGGCGGAAGAGACCCAGTACTTC; CDR3: CASSYAGGAEETQYF
size: .; V: TRBV29-1; J: TRBJ2-5; D: TRBD1; DNA: TGCAGCGTTGAAAAGGACAGGGAGACCCAGTACTTC; CDR3: CSVEKDRETQYF
size: .; V: TRBV11-3; J: TRBJ1-2; D: .; DNA: TGTGCCAGCAGCTCCGACGGAAACTATGGCTACACCTTC; CDR3: CASSSDGNYGYTF
size: .; V: TRBV5-5; J: TRBJ2-4; D: .; DNA: TGTGCCAGCAGCTTGGAGCCGGGAATAGCCAAAAACATTCAGTACTTC; CDR3: CASSLEPGIAKNIQYF
size: .; V: TRBV18; J: TRBJ1-2; D: .; DNA: TGTGCCAGCTCACCTCTCGGCCGAGCGGGACAACGGGATGGCTACACCTTC; CDR3: CASSPLGRAGQRDGYTF
size: .; V: TRBV9; J: TRBJ2-2; D: .; DNA: TGTGCCAGCAGCGTAGCTATAGCGGTGAACACCGGGGAGCTGTTTTTT; CDR3: CASSVAIAVNTGELFF
size: .; V: TRBV30; J: TRBJ2-3; D: .; DNA: TGTGCCTGGAGTGTCGGCAGGCAAACCACAGATACGCAGTATTTT; CDR3: CAWSVGRQTTDTQYF
size: .; V: TRBV18; J: TRBJ2-7; D: TRBD1; DNA: TGTGCCAGCTCACTGTACCGGGACAGGATAACCTACGAGCAGTACTTC; CDR3: CASSLYRDRITYEQYF
size: .; V: TRBV27; J: TRBJ1-1; D: .; DNA: TGTGCCAGCAGTAGCGACGGGAGGAACACTGAAGCTTTCTTT; CDR3: CASSSDGRNTEAFF
size: .; V: TRBV28; J: TRBJ1-5; D: .; DNA: TGTGCCAGCAGACCACAGGGTAGTCAGCCCCAGCATTTT; CDR3: CASRPQGSQPQHF
size: .; V: TRBV6-1; J: TRBJ2-3; D: TRBD2; DNA: TGTGCCAGCTCATTAGCGGGGGGGCCAGTAGATACGCAGTATTTT; CDR3: CASSLAGGPVDTQYF
size: .; V: TRBV5-6; J: TRBJ2-5; D: .; DNA: TGTGCCAGCAGCTTGGGGCCGGTGGGTACCCAAGAGACCCAGTACTTC; CDR3: CASSLGPVGTQETQYF
size: .; V: TRBV19; J: TRBJ1-5; D: .; DNA: TGTGCCAGTAATGGCGGGTTGTTTCAGCCCCAGCATTTT; CDR3: CASNGGLFQPQHF
size: once; V: TRBV19; J: TRBJ2-1; D: TRBD2; DNA: TGTGCCAGTAGTACGATACTAGCGGGAGGGAAAGATGAGCAGTTCTTC; CDR3: CASSTILAGGKDEQFF
size: .; V: TRBV7-9; J: TRBJ2-7; D: TRBD2; DNA: TGTGCCAGCAGCCCGACTAGCGGCCCCCTTTGGTACTTC; CDR3: CASSPTSGPLWYF
size: .; V: TRBV6-5; J: TRBJ1-5; D: .; DNA: TGTGCCAGCATCCGGGGCCTGGGCAATCAGCCCCAGCATTTT; CDR3: CASIRGLGNQPQHF
size: .; V: TRBV10-2; J: TRBJ1-1; D: .; DNA: TGCGCCAGCGCAGGGCGGACTGAAGCTTTCTTT; CDR3: CASAGRTEAFF
size: .; V: TRBV15; J: TRBJ2-3; D: .; DNA: TGTGCCACCAGCAGAGATCGGGGCGGGATGACAGATACGCAGTATTTT; CDR3: CATSRDRGGMTDTQYF
size: .; V: TRBV18; J: TRBJ2-2; D: .; DNA: TGTGCCAGCTCACCATTTGCGGGTGTTCGAGACACCGGGGAGCTGTTTTTT; CDR3: CASSPFAGVRDTGELFF
size: .; V: TRBV7-9; J: TRBJ1-2; D: .; DNA: TGTGCCAGCAGCAAAAACAGCGCCGACTATGGCTACACCTTC; CDR3: CASSKNSADYGYTF
size: .; V: TRBV7-2; J: TRBJ2-1; D: .; DNA: TGTGCCAGCAGCTTAAGCTGGTCGCAAGCGCGTGAGCAGTTCTTC; CDR3: CASSLSWSQAREQFF